The 5 T cell receptor beta chains reported below all come from one sample, sequenced in a study of low-dose radiotherapy and immunotherapy resistance in tumors. Primers used for first-strand cDNA, a TRAV- and TRBV-specific set, covered both alpha and beta chains. The authors ran around 19 PCR cycles to amplify TCRs with a constant-region primer and V-primer adapter. TCRdb itself ran the reads through MiXCR, one entry per CDR3 protein. Of about 6,800 distinct CDR3 sequences in the sample, approximately 80% were seen once. Receptors originate from a human donor with advanced metastatic prostate, ovarian, gallbladder or colorectal cancer (not recorded which). This table probably holds off-target reads from a library built for another chain.

CDR3 sequence: CASSLRSLETQYF. As DNA, the CDR3 is TGTGCCAGCAGCCTCAGGAGTCTGGAGACCCAGTACTTC. The chain has TRBV12-3 or TRBV12-4 and TRBJ2-5; D gene ambiguous. This CDR3 is 13 amino acids long. V lost 6 bases, J lost 5 bases, and 13 bases lay in between.

This clonotype was observed a few times. The V gene is TRBV5-5, the J gene TRBJ2-1, with unresolved D. The CDR3 length is 10 residues. Between the trimmed V and J ends, which lost 2 bases and 8 bases, there was a span of 2 bases. Germline CDR1 reads SGHKS; CDR2 reads YYEKEE (reference sequence). For the CDR3, the DNA is TGTGCCAGCAGCTTCGATGAGCAGTTCTTC. Translating gives CASSFDEQFF.

The genes are TRBV7-9 and TRBJ2-5; D may be TRBD1 (5 bases). Deletions cut 3 bases from V and 1 base from J, with 12 bases between. The CDR3 extends over 15 amino acids. Germline V lookup: CDR1 SEHNR, CDR2 FQNEAQ (reference sequence). CDR3 in DNA: TGTGCCAGCAGCTTCTTTGGAACAGGCCAAGAGACCCAGTACTTC. This sequence encodes CASSFFGTGQETQYF. Filled out from reference TRBV7-9 and TRBJ2-5, the complete variable domain reads DTGVSQNPRHKITKRGQNVTFRCDPISEHNRLYWYRQTLGQGPEFLTYFQNEAQLEKSRLLSDRFSAERPKGSFSTLEIQRTEQGDSAMYLCASSFFGTGQETQYFGPGTRLLVL.

J is TRBJ2-3 and V is TRBV12-3 or TRBV12-4, with D tentatively TRBD1 (5 bases). Trimming cost V 6 bases and J 4 bases, with 17 bases left between them. The CDR3 extends over 15 amino acids. The CDR3 sequence is CASSRPRDGADTQYF. Here the CDR3 DNA reads TGTGCCAGCAGCCGACCCAGGGATGGTGCAGATACGCAGTATTTT.

This clonotype was found a few times. V usage is TRBV5-1 and J usage is TRBJ2-3; D is ambiguous. The germline CDR1 and CDR2 sequences are SGHRS and YFSETQ. The ends were cut back, 6 bases at V and 0 bases at J, with 17 bases in the middle. This CDR3 contains 16 residues. CDR3 residues: CASKLRPDGSTDTQYF. The CDR3 region has the DNA TGCGCCAGCAAGCTCCGGCCGGACGGTAGCACAGATACGCAGTATTTT. Complete variable domain (other parts from reference TRBV5-1 and TRBJ2-3): KAGVTQTPRYLIKTRGQQVTLSCSPISGHRSVSWYQQTPGQGLQFLFEYFSETQRNKGNFPGRFSGRQFSNSRSEMNVSTLELGDSALYLCASKLRPDGSTDTQYFGPGTRLTVL.